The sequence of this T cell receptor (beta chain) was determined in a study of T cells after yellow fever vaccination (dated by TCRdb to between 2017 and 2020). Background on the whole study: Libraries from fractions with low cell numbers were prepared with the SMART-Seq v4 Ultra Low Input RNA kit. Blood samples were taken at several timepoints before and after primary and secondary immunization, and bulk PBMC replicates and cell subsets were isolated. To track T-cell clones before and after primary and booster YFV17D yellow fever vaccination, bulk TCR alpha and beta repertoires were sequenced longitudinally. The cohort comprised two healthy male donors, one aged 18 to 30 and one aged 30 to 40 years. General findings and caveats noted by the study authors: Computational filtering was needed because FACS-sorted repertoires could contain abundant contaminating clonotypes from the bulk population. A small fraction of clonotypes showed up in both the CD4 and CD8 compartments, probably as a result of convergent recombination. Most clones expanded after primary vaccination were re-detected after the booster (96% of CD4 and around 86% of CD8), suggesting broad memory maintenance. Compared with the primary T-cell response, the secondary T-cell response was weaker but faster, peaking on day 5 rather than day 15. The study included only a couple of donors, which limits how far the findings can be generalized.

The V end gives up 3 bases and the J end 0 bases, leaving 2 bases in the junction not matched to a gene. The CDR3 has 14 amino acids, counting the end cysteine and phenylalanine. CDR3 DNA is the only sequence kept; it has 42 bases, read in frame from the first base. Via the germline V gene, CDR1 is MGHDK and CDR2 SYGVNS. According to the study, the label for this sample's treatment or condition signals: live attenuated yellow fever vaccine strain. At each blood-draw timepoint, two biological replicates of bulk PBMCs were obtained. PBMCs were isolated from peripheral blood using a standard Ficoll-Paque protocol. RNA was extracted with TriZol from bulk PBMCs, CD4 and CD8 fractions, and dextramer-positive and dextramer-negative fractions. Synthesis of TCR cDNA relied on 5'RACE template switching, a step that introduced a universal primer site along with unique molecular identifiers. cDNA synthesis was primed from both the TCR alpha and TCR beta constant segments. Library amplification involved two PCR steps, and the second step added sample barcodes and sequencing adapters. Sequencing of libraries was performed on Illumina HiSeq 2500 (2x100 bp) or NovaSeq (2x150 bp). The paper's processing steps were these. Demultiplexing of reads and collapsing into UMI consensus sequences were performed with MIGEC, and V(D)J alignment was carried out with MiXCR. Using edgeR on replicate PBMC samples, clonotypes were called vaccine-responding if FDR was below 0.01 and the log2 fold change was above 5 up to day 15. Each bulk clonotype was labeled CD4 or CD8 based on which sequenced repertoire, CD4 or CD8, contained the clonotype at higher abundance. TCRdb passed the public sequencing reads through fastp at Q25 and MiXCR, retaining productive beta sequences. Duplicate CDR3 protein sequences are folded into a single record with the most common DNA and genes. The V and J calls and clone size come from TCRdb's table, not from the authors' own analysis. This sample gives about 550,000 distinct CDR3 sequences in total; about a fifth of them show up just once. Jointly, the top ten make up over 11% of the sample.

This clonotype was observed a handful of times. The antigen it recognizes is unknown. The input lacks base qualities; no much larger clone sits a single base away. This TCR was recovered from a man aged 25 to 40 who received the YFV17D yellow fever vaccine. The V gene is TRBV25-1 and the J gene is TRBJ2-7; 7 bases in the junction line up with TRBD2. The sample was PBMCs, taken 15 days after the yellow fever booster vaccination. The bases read TGTGCCAGCAGTGACGCGGGAGTCTCCTACGAGCAGTACTTC. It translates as CASSDAGVSYEQYF.